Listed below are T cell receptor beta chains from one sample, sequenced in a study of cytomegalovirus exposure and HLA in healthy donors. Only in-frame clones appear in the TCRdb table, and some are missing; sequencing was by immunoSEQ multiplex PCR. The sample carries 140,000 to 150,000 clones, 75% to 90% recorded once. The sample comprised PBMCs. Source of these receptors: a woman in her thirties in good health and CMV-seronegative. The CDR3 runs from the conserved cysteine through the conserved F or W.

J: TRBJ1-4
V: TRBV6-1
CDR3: CASSSTGSGEKLFF

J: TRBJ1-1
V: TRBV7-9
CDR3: CASSLALVTGDTEAFF

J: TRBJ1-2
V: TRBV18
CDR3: CASSPSGQGAGYGYTF

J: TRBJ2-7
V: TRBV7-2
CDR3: CASSLATGRKVEQYF

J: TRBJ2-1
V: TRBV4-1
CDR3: CASSQGLAGRGEQFF

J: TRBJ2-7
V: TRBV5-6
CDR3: CASSLANEQYF

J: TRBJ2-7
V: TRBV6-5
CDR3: CASIPGGSSYEQYF

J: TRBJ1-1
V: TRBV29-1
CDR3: CSGYRGPSNTEAFF

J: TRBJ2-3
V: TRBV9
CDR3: CASSSRSGRNTDTQYF

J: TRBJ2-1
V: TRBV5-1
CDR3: CASSFAQGAQDEQFF

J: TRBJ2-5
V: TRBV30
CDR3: CAWSGRQGRWETQYF

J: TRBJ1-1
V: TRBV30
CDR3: CAWSGGRRVITEAFF

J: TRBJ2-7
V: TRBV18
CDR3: CASSPPRLAVGGEQYF

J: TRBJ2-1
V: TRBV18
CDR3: CASSPWGASGRAHSYNEQFF

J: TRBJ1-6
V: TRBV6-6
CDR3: CASSYVGGNSPLHF

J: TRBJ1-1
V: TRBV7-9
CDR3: CASSFWSGGADTEAFF

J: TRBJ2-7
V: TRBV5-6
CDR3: CASSSGDSYEQYF

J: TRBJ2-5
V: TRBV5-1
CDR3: CASSPPLAGVETQYF

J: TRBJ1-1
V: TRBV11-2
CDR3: CASSQQPEAFF

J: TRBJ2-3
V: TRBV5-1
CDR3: CASSLVTAGASTDTQYF

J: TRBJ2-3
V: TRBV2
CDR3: CASSESGGAGFLRSTDTQYF

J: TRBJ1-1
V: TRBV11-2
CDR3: CASSFRVGNTEAFF

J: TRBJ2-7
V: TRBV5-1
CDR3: CASSLRLAETSSYEQYF

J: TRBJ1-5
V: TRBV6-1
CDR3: CASSEGIGGYQPQHF

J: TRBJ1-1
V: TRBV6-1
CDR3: CASSERGGWNTEAFF

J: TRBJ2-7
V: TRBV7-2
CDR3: CASSWGGTSGIGYEQYF

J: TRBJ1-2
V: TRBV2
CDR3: CASSALAAQAGYTF

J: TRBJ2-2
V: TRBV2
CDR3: CASSEDSAGGGTGELFF

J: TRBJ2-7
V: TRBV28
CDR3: CASSLRTGGYRREQYF

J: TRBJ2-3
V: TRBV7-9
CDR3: CSSSPPLLSSSTDTQYF

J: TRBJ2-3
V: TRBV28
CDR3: CASSLKMEGMVAGETDTQYF